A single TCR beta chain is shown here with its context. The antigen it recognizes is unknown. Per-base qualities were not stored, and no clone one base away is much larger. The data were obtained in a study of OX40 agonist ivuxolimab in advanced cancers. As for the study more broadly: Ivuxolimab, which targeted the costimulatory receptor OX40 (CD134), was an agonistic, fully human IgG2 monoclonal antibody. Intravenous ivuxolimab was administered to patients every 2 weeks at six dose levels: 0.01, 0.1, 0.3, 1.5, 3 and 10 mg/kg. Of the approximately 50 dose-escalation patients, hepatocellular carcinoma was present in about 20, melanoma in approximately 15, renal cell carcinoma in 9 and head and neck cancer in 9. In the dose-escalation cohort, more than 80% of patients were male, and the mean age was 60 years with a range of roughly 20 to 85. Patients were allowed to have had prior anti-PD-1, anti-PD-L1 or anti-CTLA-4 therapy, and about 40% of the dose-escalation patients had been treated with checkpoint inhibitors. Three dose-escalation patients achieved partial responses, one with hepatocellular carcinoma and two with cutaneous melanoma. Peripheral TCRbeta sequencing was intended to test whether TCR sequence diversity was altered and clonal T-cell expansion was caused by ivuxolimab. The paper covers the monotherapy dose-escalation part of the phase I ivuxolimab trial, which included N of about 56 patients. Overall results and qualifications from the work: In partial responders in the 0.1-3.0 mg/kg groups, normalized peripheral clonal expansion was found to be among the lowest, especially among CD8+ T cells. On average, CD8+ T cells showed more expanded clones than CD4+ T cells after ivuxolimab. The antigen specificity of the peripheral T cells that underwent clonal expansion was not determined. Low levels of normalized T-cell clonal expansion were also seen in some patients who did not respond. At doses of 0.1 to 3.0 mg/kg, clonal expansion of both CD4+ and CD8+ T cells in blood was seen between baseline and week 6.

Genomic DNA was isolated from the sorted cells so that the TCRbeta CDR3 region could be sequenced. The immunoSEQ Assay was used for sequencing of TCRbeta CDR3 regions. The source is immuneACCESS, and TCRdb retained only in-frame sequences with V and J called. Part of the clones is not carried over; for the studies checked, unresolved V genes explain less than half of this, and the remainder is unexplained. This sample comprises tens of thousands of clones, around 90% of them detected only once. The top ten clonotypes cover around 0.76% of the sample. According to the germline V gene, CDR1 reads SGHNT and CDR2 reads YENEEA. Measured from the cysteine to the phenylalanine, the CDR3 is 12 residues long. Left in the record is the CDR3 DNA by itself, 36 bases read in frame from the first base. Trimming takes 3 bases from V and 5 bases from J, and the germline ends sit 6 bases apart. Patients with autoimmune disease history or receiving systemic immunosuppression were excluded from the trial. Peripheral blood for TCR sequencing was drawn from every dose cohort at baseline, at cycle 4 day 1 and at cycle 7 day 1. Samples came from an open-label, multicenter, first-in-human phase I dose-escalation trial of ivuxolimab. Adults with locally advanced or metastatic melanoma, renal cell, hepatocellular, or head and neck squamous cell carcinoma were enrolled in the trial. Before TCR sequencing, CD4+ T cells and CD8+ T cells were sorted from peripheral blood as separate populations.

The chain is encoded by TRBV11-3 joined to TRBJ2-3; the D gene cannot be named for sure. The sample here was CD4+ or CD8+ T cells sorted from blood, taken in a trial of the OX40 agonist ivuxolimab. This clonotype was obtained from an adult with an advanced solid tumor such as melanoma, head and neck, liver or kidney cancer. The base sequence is TGTGCCAGCAGCTTCTTGATAGATACGCAGTATTTT. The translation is CASSFLIDTQYF.